A selection of T cell receptor beta chains follows, all from one sample in a study of shared clonotypes between healthy human individuals. Some clones are missing from TCRdb's copy, which holds only in-frame ones; the method was immunoSEQ multiplex PCR. The sample lists around 2.1 million clones, approximately 94% occurring once. Source material: naive CD8+ T cells from PBMCs. These receptors came from a man aged 18-30 years in good health. Some clones in this sample may be carry-over from other donors' samples. Both conserved end residues are part of each CDR3. The D gene is left open where the match is weak. Size values are once, few and many counts, or a class for expanded clones, and some rows have none.

clone_size	d_call	j_call	v_call	cdr3_aa	cdr3_nt
-	TRBD1	TRBJ2-1	TRBV11-1	CASSPGQGPYNEQFF	TGTGCCAGCAGCCCCGGACAGGGTCCCTACAATGAGCAGTTCTTC
once	-	TRBJ2-2	TRBV7-9	CASSLVRRGTGELFF	TGTGCCAGCAGCTTAGTGCGCAGGGGCACCGGGGAGCTGTTTTTT
-	TRBD2	TRBJ2-1	TRBV27	CASSPLAGDGNEQFF	TGTGCCAGCAGTCCGCTAGCGGGGGATGGTAATGAGCAGTTCTTC
-	-	TRBJ1-2	TRBV27	CASSLTENYGYTF	TGTGCCAGCAGTTTGACAGAGAACTATGGCTACACCTTC
-	TRBD2	TRBJ2-1	TRBV7-2	CASSLRGRGLAGGDEQFF	TGTGCCAGCAGCTTAAGGGGACGAGGGCTAGCGGGAGGAGATGAGCAGTTCTTC
-	TRBD2	TRBJ2-1	TRBV9	CASTLGASGKNEQFF	TGTGCCAGCACCCTAGGGGCTAGCGGAAAGAATGAGCAGTTCTTC
-	TRBD1	TRBJ2-7	TRBV27	CASSPIHTGGAYEQYF	TGTGCCAGCAGTCCCATTCATACAGGGGGCGCCTACGAGCAGTACTTC
-	-	TRBJ2-5	TRBV10-3	CAISDTLAGVSETQYF	TGTGCCATCAGTGATACCCTCGCCGGGGTGTCAGAGACCCAGTACTTC
-	-	TRBJ1-2	TRBV14	CASSQGGSSKIYGYTF	TGTGCCAGCAGCCAAGGGGGGTCCTCGAAGATTTATGGCTACACCTTC
once	TRBD1	TRBJ2-7	TRBV25-1	CASSADRGSGEQYF	TGTGCCAGCAGTGCTGACAGGGGGTCTGGCGAGCAGTACTTC
-	-	TRBJ2-4	TRBV7-9	CASSPNIPDKENIQYF	TGTGCCAGCAGCCCGAACATACCGGACAAAGAAAACATTCAGTACTTC
-	TRBD2	TRBJ2-1	TRBV28	CASSLSGRVWNEQFF	TGTGCCAGCAGTCTAAGCGGGAGGGTGTGGAATGAGCAGTTCTTC
-	-	TRBJ2-7	TRBV7-2	CASSLHLDEQYF	TGTGCCAGCAGCCTCCACTTGGACGAGCAGTACTTC
-	-	TRBJ2-2	TRBV5-1	CASSFDRYTGELFF	TGCGCCAGCAGCTTTGACAGATACACCGGGGAGCTGTTTTTT
-	TRBD2	TRBJ2-3	TRBV10-3	CAISELGLAEIDRTDTQYF	TGTGCCATCAGTGAGTTAGGACTAGCGGAAATAGACCGCACAGATACGCAGTATTTT
-	-	TRBJ1-1	TRBV16	CASSHPGPNTEAFF	TGTGCCAGCAGCCACCCGGGCCCCAACACTGAAGCTTTCTTT
-	TRBD1	TRBJ2-5	TRBV28	CASSRVTGGEETQYF	TGTGCCAGCAGCCGGGTGACAGGGGGGGAAGAGACCCAGTACTTC
-	-	TRBJ2-4	TRBV6-1	CASSEVGLIAKNIQYF	TGTGCCAGCAGTGAAGTTGGACTTATAGCCAAAAACATTCAGTACTTC
-	TRBD1	TRBJ2-3	TRBV9	CASSAQGAVVTDTQYF	TGTGCCAGCAGCGCACAGGGGGCCGTCGTTACAGATACGCAGTATTTT
-	-	TRBJ1-2	TRBV4-1	CASSQVGGGTYGYTF	TGCGCCAGCAGCCAAGTTGGTGGTGGTACCTATGGCTACACCTTC
-	-	TRBJ2-7	TRBV6-5	CASGEQGPYEQYF	TGTGCCAGCGGGGAACAGGGACCCTACGAGCAGTACTTC
-	TRBD1	TRBJ2-1	TRBV6-5	CASSSAGGLLVQFF	TGTGCCAGCAGTTCGGCAGGGGGCTTGTTGGTGCAGTTCTTC
-	TRBD1	TRBJ1-1	TRBV7-8	CASSLVRTGGYLGNTEAFF	TGTGCCAGCAGCTTAGTACGGACAGGGGGTTACCTAGGGAACACTGAAGCTTTCTTT
-	-	TRBJ1-2	TRBV30	CAWYRVGGNYGYTF	TGTGCCTGGTACAGGGTAGGGGGAAACTATGGCTACACCTTC
-	TRBD2	TRBJ2-1	TRBV10-3	CAIRRTSGYNEQFF	TGTGCCATCAGGAGGACTAGTGGGTACAATGAGCAGTTCTTC
-	TRBD2	TRBJ2-5	TRBV27	CASSLTSRRQETQYF	TGTGCCAGCAGTTTGACTAGCAGAAGACAAGAGACCCAGTACTTC
-	-	TRBJ2-4	TRBV5-5	CASPWGLAKNIQYF	TGTGCCAGCCCTTGGGGACTAGCCAAAAACATTCAGTACTTC
-	TRBD2	TRBJ2-1	TRBV11-3	CASSFSYAGLADNEQFF	TGTGCCAGCAGCTTTAGTTATGCGGGACTAGCGGACAATGAGCAGTTCTTC
-	-	TRBJ1-2	TRBV21-1	CASRGRELWGYTF	TGTGCCAGTAGAGGACGGGAGCTTTGGGGCTACACCTTC
-	-	TRBJ2-3	TRBV29-1	CSVVWESTDTQYF	TGCAGCGTTGTATGGGAAAGCACAGATACGCAGTATTTT
once	TRBD2	TRBJ2-7	TRBV7-8	CASSPRSGRGSYEQYF	TGTGCCAGCAGCCCACGTAGCGGGAGAGGCTCCTACGAGCAGTACTTC
-	TRBD2	TRBJ2-7	TRBV30	CAWSVQMGSGGSYEQYF	TGTGCCTGGAGTGTACAAATGGGTAGCGGGGGCTCCTACGAGCAGTACTTC
-	-	TRBJ1-1	TRBV11-2	CASSFAMGAHTEAFF	TGTGCCAGCAGCTTTGCTATGGGAGCCCACACTGAAGCTTTCTTT
-	-	TRBJ2-7	TRBV11-2	CASSLDPRGPYEQYF	TGTGCCAGCAGCCTGGACCCCCGGGGCCCTTACGAGCAGTACTTC
-	-	TRBJ2-7	TRBV11-2	CASSSGGTGTYEQYF	TGTGCCAGCAGCTCTGGCGGGACGGGGACCTACGAGCAGTACTTC
-	-	TRBJ1-4	TRBV5-1	CASSPAGVGEKLFF	TGCGCCAGCAGCCCAGCAGGGGTGGGGGAAAAACTGTTTTTT
-	-	TRBJ2-3	TRBV5-6	CASSLGAGRKYF	TGTGCCAGCAGCTTGGGTGCGGGACGCAAGTATTTT
-	-	TRBJ2-1	TRBV27	CASSWAPMERTSNEQFF	TGTGCCAGCAGTTGGGCCCCAATGGAGCGAACGTCCAATGAGCAGTTCTTC
-	-	TRBJ2-1	TRBV9	CASSVDRVGGGNNEQFF	TGTGCCAGCAGCGTAGATCGGGTAGGTGGGGGTAACAATGAGCAGTTCTTC
-	-	TRBJ1-1	TRBV11-2	CASSLAPGGNTEAFF	TGTGCCAGCAGCCTCGCCCCGGGTGGGAACACTGAAGCTTTCTTT
-	-	TRBJ2-5	TRBV29-1	CSVESRGVETQYF	TGCAGCGTTGAAAGTAGAGGGGTGGAGACCCAGTACTTC
-	-	TRBJ1-5	TRBV4-1	CASSQFTLGQLNQPQHF	TGCGCCAGCAGTCAATTTACTCTGGGGCAGCTAAATCAGCCCCAGCATTTT
few	TRBD1	TRBJ1-5	TRBV7-9	CASSSRDSAGAQHF	TGTGCCAGCAGCTCCCGGGACAGTGCTGGAGCCCAGCATTTT
few	-	TRBJ2-3	TRBV7-9	CASSQVAGRADTQYF	TGTGCCAGCAGCCAAGTGGCAGGGAGAGCAGATACGCAGTATTTT
once	-	TRBJ2-7	TRBV27	CASSLSGLRQQYF	TGTGCCAGCAGTTTATCTGGTTTGAGGCAGCAGTACTTC
once	TRBD2	TRBJ2-3	TRBV7-3	CASSTSTSGRGWDTQYF	TGTGCCAGCAGCACCTCGACTAGCGGGAGAGGGTGGGATACGCAGTATTTT
-	-	TRBJ2-3	TRBV27	CASSWTPRSTDTQYF	TGTGCCAGCAGTTGGACTCCGAGGAGCACAGATACGCAGTATTTT
-	TRBD2	TRBJ2-3	TRBV28	CASSWGLAVTDTQYF	TGTGCCAGCAGTTGGGGACTAGCAGTCACAGATACGCAGTATTTT